These T cell receptor beta chains were read from a single sample in a study of neurological immune-mediated disorders. TCRdb processed the 5' RACE reads anew with MiXCR; each CDR3 protein has one entry. Of tens of thousands of distinct CDR3 sequences in the sample, roughly 10% were seen once. The sequencing input was PBMCs. The source of these receptors is a young man in good health. Each CDR3 is given with its conserved first and last residue. Fields, in order: V gene, D gene, clone size, J gene, CDR3 protein, CDR3 DNA. The D gene is left open where the match is weak. Only some rows state a clone size, as once, few, many or a class for expanded clones.

>TRBV2|NA|many|TRBJ2-7
CASREDSEQYF
TGTGCCAGCAGAGAGGACAGCGAGCAGTACTTC
>TRBV18|NA|many|TRBJ1-2
CASSPGQTLGYTF
TGTGCCAGCTCACCAGGACAGACCCTTGGCTACACCTTC
>TRBV20-1|NA|many|TRBJ2-4
CSAPGPAKNIQYF
TGCAGTGCGCCGGGACCAGCCAAAAACATTCAGTACTTC
>TRBV9|NA|many|TRBJ2-5
CASSMTPQETQYF
TGTGCCAGCAGCATGACACCGCAAGAGACCCAGTACTTC
>TRBV20-1|TRBD1|many|TRBJ1-1
CSANQQGVGTEAFF
TGCAGTGCTAACCAACAGGGGGTGGGCACTGAAGCTTTCTTT
>TRBV29-1|TRBD2|NA|TRBJ2-1
CCAETSGRRNEQFF
TGCTGCGCCGAAACTAGCGGGAGGAGGAATGAGCAGTTCTTC
>TRBV10-3|TRBD2|few|TRBJ2-7
CAISLAGDYEQYF
TGTGCCATCAGTCTAGCGGGAGACTACGAGCAGTACTTC
>TRBV19|NA|few|TRBJ1-3
CASSIRDGNTIYF
TGTGCCAGTAGTATACGGGATGGAAACACCATATATTTT
>TRBV7-3|NA|many|TRBJ1-6
CASSSGQYNSPLHF
TGTGCCAGCAGCTCAGGACAGTATAATTCACCCCTCCACTTT
>TRBV11-2|TRBD2|NA|TRBJ2-5
CASSLGLTSGSRKTQYF
TGTGCCAGCAGCTTAGGATTGACTAGCGGGAGTCGGAAGACCCAGTACTTC
>TRBV7-8|TRBD1|many|TRBJ2-3
CASSGTGGFTDTQYF
TGTGCCAGCAGCGGGACAGGGGGGTTCACAGATACGCAGTATTTT
>TRBV20-1|NA|many|TRBJ1-4
CSAQPQRFELYEKLFF
TGCAGTGCCCAGCCCCAGAGATTTGAATTATATGAAAAACTGTTTTTT
>TRBV12-3/TRBV12-4|NA|NA|TRBJ2-5
CASRAWNGAETQYF
TGTGCCAGCAGGGCCTGGAATGGGGCGGAGACCCAGTACTTC
>TRBV6-5|TRBD1|NA|TRBJ1-6
CASSYFPPGQGNSPLHF
TGTGCCAGCAGTTACTTTCCTCCGGGACAGGGTAATTCACCCCTCCACTTT
>TRBV5-1|NA|many|TRBJ2-5
CASRLPGGQETQYF
TGCGCCAGTCGACTCCCCGGAGGGCAAGAGACCCAGTACTTC
>TRBV10-3|TRBD2|NA|TRBJ2-2
CAISLGLAGTGELFF
TGTGCCATCAGCCTGGGACTAGCGGGAACCGGGGAGCTGTTTTTT
>TRBV6-6|NA|NA|TRBJ1-1
CANPVRWGGGTEAFF
TGTGCCAACCCCGTTCGATGGGGGGGAGGTACTGAAGCTTTCTTT
>TRBV20-1|NA|NA|TRBJ2-7
CSAPGTQYYEQYF
TGCAGTGCTCCCGGGACACAATACTACGAGCAGTACTTC
>TRBV15|NA|many|TRBJ2-5
CATSRDEFVKTQYF
TGTGCCACCAGCAGAGATGAGTTTGTCAAAACCCAGTACTTC
>TRBV3-1|NA|NA|TRBJ2-2
CASSQDVGLVTGELFF
TGTGCCAGCAGCCAAGATGTAGGATTAGTCACCGGGGAGCTGTTTTTT
>TRBV3-1|NA|many|TRBJ2-3
CASSQESDTQYF
TGTGCCAGCAGCCAAGAGTCAGATACGCAGTATTTT
>TRBV13|NA|few|TRBJ1-1
CASSLVSAGRKAFF
TGTGCCAGCAGCTTAGTTTCGGCGGGGCGGAAAGCTTTCTTT
>TRBV12-3/TRBV12-4|NA|NA|TRBJ1-2
CASRQTSYGYTF
TGTGCCAGCAGACAAACAAGTTATGGCTACACCTTC
>TRBV29-1|TRBD1|many|TRBJ2-5
CSVEGQIQETQYF
TGCAGCGTTGAGGGACAGATCCAAGAGACCCAGTACTTC
>TRBV10-3|NA|medium-sized|TRBJ2-2
CAISERDTGELFF
TGTGCCATCAGTGAGCGGGACACCGGGGAGCTGTTTTTT
>TRBV5-1|TRBD2|many|TRBJ2-2
CASSVGLAGDTGELFF
TGCGCCAGCAGCGTGGGACTAGCGGGAGACACCGGGGAGCTGTTTTTT
>TRBV7-6|NA|many|TRBJ2-3
CASSVERTDTQYF
TGTGCCAGCAGCGTCGAGCGCACAGATACGCAGTATTTT
>TRBV5-1|TRBD1|NA|TRBJ2-5
CASNLGTGQETQYF
TGCGCCAGCAACCTCGGGACAGGACAAGAGACCCAGTACTTC
>TRBV10-1|TRBD1|many|TRBJ1-1
CASRRTGLEAFF
TGCGCCAGCAGACGGACAGGGCTCGAAGCTTTCTTT
>TRBV9|NA|NA|TRBJ2-7
CASSVAWGVNYEQYF
TGTGCCAGCAGCGTAGCGTGGGGGGTTAACTACGAGCAGTACTTC
>TRBV7-6|NA|many|TRBJ1-1
CASSLALGAATPGTEAFF
TGTGCCAGCAGCTTAGCCCTTGGGGCGGCCACCCCAGGCACTGAAGCTTTCTTT
>TRBV27|NA|many|TRBJ1-1
CASSPLMVGTEAFF
TGTGCCAGCAGTCCTTTAATGGTGGGCACTGAAGCTTTCTTT
>TRBV12-3/TRBV12-4|NA|many|TRBJ1-3
CASSLGTWAQILSGNTIYF
TGTGCCAGCAGTTTAGGAACGTGGGCTCAAATCCTCTCTGGAAACACCATATATTTT
>TRBV3-1|NA|many|TRBJ2-4
CASSPFGQSQYF
TGTGCCAGCAGCCCCTTCGGACAGTCTCAGTACTTC
>TRBV3-1|NA|many|TRBJ2-1
CASSSLGALSSYNEQFF
TGTGCCAGCAGCTCGCTCGGAGCGTTGAGCTCCTACAATGAGCAGTTCTTC
>TRBV25-1|TRBD1|many|TRBJ1-1
CASSATTPGQGVAEAFF
TGTGCCAGCAGTGCCACTACCCCGGGACAGGGGGTTGCTGAAGCTTTCTTT
>TRBV29-1|TRBD1|many|TRBJ2-3
CSVAPEGALTDTQYF
TGCAGCGTCGCCCCTGAGGGGGCGCTTACAGATACGCAGTATTTT
>TRBV5-1|NA|many|TRBJ1-4
CASSDTYNEKLFF
TGCGCCAGCAGCGATACTTATAATGAAAAACTGTTTTTT
>TRBV28|NA|many|TRBJ1-5
CASSPPPGGSQPQHF
TGTGCCAGCAGTCCGCCGCCCGGAGGAAGTCAGCCCCAGCATTTT
>TRBV28|NA|many|TRBJ2-7
CASSYQGRTGDEQYF
TGTGCCAGCAGTTATCAAGGCAGGACGGGCGACGAGCAGTACTTC
>TRBV20-1|NA|many|TRBJ2-5
CSGGQETQYF
TGCAGTGGGGGCCAAGAGACCCAGTACTTC
>TRBV30|NA|many|TRBJ1-2
CAWSVTGTFLSNYGYTF
TGTGCCTGGAGTGTCACCGGGACATTCCTAAGTAACTATGGCTACACCTTC
>TRBV28|TRBD1|many|TRBJ1-5
CASSTGQGFYQPQHF
TGTGCCAGCAGTACGGGACAGGGGTTTTATCAGCCCCAGCATTTT
>TRBV28|NA|few|TRBJ2-2
CASNGGLYTGELFF
TGTGCCAGCAACGGGGGGCTCTACACCGGGGAGCTGTTTTTT
>TRBV2|NA|many|TRBJ2-1
CASSGDQNNEQFF
TGTGCCAGCAGTGGCGACCAGAACAATGAGCAGTTCTTC